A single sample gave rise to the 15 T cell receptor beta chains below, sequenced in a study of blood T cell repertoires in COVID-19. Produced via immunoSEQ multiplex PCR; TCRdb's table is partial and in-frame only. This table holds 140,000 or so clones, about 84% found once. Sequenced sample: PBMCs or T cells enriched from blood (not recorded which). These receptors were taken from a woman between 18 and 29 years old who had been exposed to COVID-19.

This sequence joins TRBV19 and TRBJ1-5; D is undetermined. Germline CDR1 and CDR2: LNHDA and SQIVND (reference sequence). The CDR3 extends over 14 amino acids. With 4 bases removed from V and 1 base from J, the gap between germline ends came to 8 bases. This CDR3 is CASSRLESNQPQHF. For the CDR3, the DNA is TGTGCCAGTAGTAGGCTAGAAAGCAATCAGCCCCAGCATTTT.

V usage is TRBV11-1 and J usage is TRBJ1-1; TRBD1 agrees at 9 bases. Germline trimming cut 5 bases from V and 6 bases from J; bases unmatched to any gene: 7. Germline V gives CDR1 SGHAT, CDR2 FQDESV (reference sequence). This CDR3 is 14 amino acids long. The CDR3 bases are TGTGCCAGCAGCCGTCCACAGGGGGCTGCTGAAGCTTTCTTT. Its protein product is CASSRPQGAAEAFF.

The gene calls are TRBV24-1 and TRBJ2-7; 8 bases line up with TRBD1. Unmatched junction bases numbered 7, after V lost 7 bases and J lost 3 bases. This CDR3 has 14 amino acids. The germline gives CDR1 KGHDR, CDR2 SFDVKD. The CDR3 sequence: CATSSGGVDYEQYF. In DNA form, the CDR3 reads TGTGCCACCAGCTCAGGGGGCGTCGACTACGAGCAGTACTTC.

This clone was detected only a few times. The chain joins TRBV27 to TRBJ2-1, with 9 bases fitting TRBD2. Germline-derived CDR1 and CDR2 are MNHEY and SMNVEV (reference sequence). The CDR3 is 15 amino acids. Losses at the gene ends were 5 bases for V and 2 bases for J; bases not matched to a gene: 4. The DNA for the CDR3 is TGTGCCAGCAGTCCGACTAGCGGAGCCTACAATGAGCAGTTCTTC. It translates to CASSPTSGAYNEQFF.

The CDR3 sequence is CASSWAGGSQAEAFF. As DNA, the CDR3 is TGTGCCAGCAGTTGGGCAGGGGGCTCGCAAGCTGAAGCTTTCTTT. The chain is built from TRBV6-5 and TRBJ1-1, with 8 bases that match TRBD1. Germline CDR1 reads MNHEY; CDR2 reads SVGAGI. The CDR3 is 15 residues long. Trimming took 4 bases from V and 6 from J; bases not matched to a gene: 10.

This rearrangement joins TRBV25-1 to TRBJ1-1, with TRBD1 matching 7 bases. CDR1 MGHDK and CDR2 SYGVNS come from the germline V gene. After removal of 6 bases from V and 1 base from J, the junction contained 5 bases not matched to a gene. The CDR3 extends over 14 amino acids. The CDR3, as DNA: TGTGCCAGCAGACCACAGGGGAGGAACACTGAAGCTTTCTTT. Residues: CASRPQGRNTEAFF.

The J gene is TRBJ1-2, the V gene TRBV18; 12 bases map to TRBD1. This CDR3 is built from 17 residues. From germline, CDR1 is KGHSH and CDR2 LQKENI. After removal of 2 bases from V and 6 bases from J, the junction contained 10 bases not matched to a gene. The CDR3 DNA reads TGTGCCAGCTCACCAAACATAGGGACAGGGGGCGGCCATGGCTACACCTTC. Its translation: CASSPNIGTGGGHGYTF.

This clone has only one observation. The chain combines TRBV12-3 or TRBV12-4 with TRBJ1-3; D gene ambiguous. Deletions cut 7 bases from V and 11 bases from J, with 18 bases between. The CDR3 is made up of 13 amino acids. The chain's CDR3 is CASKTRQTWAIYF. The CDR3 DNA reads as TGTGCCAGCAAGACCAGGCAGACGTGGGCCATATATTTT.

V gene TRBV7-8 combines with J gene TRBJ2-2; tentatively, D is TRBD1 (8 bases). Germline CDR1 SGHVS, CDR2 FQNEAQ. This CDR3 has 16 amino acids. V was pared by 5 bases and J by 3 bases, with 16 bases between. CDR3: CASSARTGRDTGELFF. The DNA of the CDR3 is TGTGCCAGCAGCGCCCGGACAGGGAGGGACACCGGGGAGCTGTTTTTT.

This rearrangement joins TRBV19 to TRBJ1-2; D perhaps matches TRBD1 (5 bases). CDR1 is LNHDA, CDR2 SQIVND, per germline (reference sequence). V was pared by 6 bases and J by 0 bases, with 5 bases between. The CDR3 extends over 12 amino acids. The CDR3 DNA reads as TGTGCCAGTAGGACAGCTAACTATGGCTACACCTTC. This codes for CASRTANYGYTF.

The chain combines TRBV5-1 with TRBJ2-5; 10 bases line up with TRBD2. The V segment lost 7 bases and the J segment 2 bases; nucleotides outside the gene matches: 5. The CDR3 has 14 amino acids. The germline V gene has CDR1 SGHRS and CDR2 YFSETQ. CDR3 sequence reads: CASAPGLAQETQYF. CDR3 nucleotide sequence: TGCGCCAGCGCACCGGGACTAGCGCAAGAGACCCAGTACTTC.

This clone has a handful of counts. CDR3 in amino acids: CASSQDSRSYNEQFF. The CDR3 coding sequence is TGTGCCAGCAGTCAGGACAGCCGCTCCTACAATGAGCAGTTCTTC. The chain couples TRBV6-5 to TRBJ2-1; the D gene is possibly TRBD1 (6 bases). Germline assignment: CDR1 MNHEY and CDR2 SVGAGI. CDR3 length: 15 amino acids. V was clipped by 5 bases and J by 0 bases, with 11 bases between them.

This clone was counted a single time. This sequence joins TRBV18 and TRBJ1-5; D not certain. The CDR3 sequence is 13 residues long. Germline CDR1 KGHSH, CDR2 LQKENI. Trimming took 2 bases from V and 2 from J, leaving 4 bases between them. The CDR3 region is CASSPGGNQPQHF. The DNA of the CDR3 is TGTGCCAGCTCACCAGGAGGCAATCAGCCCCAGCATTTT. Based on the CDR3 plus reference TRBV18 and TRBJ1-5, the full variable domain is NAGVMQNPRHLVRRRGQEARLRCSPMKGHSHVYWYRQLPEEGLKFMVYLQKENIIDESGMPKERFSAEFPKEGPSILRIQQVVRGDSAAYFCASSPGGNQPQHFGDGTRLSIL.

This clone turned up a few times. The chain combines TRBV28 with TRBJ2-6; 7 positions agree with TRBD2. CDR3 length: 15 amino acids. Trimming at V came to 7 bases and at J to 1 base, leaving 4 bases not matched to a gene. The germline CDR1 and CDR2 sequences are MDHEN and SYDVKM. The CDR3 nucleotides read TGTGCCAGCACACCCGGGGGGTCTGGGGCCAACGTCCTGACTTTC. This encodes CASTPGGSGANVLTF.

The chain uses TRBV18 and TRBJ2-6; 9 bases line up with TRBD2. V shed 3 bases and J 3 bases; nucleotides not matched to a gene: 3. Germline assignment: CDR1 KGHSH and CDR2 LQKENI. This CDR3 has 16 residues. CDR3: CASSPGLAIGANVLTF. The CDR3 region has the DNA TGTGCCAGCTCACCTGGACTAGCGATTGGGGCCAACGTCCTGACTTTC.